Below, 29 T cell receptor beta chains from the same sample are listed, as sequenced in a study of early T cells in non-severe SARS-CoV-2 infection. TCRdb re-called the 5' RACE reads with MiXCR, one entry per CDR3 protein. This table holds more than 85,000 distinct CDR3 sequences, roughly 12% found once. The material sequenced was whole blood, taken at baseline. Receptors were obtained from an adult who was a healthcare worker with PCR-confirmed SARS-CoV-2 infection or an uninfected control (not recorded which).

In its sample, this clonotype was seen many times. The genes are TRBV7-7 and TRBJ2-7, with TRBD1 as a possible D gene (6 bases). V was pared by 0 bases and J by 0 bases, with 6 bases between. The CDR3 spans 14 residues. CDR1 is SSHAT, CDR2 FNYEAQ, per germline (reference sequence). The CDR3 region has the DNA TGTGCCAGCAGCTTAGCGGACAGCTCCTACGAGCAGTACTTC. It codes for CASSLADSSYEQYF.

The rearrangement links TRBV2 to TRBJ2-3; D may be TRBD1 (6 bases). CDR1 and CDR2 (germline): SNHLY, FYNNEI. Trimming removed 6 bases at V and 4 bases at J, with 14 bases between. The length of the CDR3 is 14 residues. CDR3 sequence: CASSPGHVSDTQYF. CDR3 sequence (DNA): TGTGCCAGCAGCCCGGGACATGTCTCAGATACGCAGTATTTT.

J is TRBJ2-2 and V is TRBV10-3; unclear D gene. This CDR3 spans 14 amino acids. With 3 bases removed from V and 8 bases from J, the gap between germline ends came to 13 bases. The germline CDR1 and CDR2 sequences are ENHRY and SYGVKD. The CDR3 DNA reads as TGTGCCATCAGTGAACCGGCAAATGGGGGGGAGCTGTTTTTT. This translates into CAISEPANGGELFF.

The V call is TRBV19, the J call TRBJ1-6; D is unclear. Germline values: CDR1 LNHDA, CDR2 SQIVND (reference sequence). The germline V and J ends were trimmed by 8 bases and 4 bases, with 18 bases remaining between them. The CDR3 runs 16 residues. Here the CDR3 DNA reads TGTGCCAGTTCGGCGACAACGGAATTTTATAATTCACCCCTCCACTTT. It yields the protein CASSATTEFYNSPLHF.

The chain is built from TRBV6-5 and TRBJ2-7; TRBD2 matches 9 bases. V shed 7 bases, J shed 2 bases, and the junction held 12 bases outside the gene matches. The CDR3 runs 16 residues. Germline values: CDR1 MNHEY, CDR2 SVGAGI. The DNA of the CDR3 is TGTGCCAGCACCCCCTGGGCGGGAGGGCCGACCTACGAGCAGTACTTC. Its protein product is CASTPWAGGPTYEQYF.

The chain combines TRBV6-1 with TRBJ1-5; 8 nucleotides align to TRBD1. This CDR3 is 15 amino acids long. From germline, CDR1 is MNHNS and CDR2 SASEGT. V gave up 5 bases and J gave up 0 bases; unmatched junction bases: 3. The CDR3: CASSWDRHSNQPQHF. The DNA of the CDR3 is TGTGCCAGCAGTTGGGACAGGCATAGCAATCAGCCCCAGCATTTT.

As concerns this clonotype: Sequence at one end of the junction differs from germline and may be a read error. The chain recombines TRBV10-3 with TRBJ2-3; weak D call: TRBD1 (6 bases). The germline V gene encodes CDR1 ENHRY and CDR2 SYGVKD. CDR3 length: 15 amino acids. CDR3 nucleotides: TGTGCCATCAGACAGGGAGCCTCTAGCACAGATACGAAGTATTTT. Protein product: CAIRQGASSTDTKYF.

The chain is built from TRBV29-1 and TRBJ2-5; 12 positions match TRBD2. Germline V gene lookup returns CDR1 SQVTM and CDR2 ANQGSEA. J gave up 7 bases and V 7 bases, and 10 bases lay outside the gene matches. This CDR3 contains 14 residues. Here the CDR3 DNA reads TGCAGCGCCGGGACTAGCGGGCCGGGGGTGACCCAGTACTTC. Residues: CSAGTSGPGVTQYF.

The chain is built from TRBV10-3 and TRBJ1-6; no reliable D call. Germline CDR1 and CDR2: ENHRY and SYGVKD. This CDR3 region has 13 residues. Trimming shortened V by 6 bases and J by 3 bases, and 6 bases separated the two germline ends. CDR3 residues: CAIRDVYNSPLHF. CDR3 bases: TGTGCCATCAGGGACGTCTATAATTCACCCCTCCACTTT.

CDR3 coding DNA: TGCGCCAGCAGCTCGACAGGGGAGGCCACTGAAGCTTTCTTT. Protein: CASSSTGEATEAFF. V is TRBV5-1 and J is TRBJ1-1; 8 bases are a match to TRBD1. Germline trimming cut 3 bases from V and 4 bases from J; bases unmatched to any gene: 5. Germline V gene data show CDR1 as SGHRS and CDR2 as YFSETQ. The CDR3 spans 14 residues.

The CDR3 DNA follows: TGTGCCAGCAGTAGGAGACGGGACCTCAACTATGGCTACACCTTC. Protein: CASSRRRDLNYGYTF. The chain is built from TRBV28 and TRBJ1-2; D may be TRBD1 (5 bases). The CDR3 runs to 15 residues. Germline V gene data show CDR1 as MDHEN and CDR2 as SYDVKM. Trimming pared 5 bases from V and 2 bases from J, leaving 15 bases between.

Here the CDR3 reads CASSHTGGLRTEAFF. CDR3 nucleotides: TGTGCCAGCAGCCATACGGGGGGTCTAAGGACTGAAGCTTTCTTT. The rearrangement uses TRBV12-3 or TRBV12-4 and TRBJ1-1, with a possible D match to TRBD1 (5 bases). V gave up 6 bases and J gave up 5 bases, with 19 bases separating them. CDR3 size: 15 residues.

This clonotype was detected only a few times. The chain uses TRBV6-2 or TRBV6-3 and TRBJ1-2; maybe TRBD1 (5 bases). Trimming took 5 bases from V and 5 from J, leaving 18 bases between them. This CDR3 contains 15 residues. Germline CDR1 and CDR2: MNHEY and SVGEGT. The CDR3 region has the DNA TGTGCCAGCAGTGCCGACAGTCTCAAGAGATATGGCTACACCTTC. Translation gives CASSADSLKRYGYTF.

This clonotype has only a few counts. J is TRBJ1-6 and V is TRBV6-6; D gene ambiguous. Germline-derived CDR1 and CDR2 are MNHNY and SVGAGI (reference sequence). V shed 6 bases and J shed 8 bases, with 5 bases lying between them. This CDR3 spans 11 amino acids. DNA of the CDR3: TGTGCCAGCAGCCCCGATTCACCCCTCCACTTT. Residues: CASSPDSPLHF.

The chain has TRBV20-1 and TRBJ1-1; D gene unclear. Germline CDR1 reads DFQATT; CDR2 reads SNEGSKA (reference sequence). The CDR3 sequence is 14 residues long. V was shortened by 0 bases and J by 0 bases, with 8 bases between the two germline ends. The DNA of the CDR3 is TGCAGTGCTAGAGATGGTACAATGAACACTGAAGCTTTCTTT. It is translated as CSARDGTMNTEAFF.

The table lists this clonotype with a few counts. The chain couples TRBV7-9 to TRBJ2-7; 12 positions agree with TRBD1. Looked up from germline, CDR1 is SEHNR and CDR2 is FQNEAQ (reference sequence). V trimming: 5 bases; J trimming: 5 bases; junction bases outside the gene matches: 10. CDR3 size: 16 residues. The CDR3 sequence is CASSVEPGQGANEQYF. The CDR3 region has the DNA TGTGCCAGCAGCGTAGAACCGGGACAGGGGGCTAACGAGCAGTACTTC.

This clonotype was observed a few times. The CDR3 nucleotides read TGCGCCAGCAGCTTTAGGGTTGGCAGCGCGAACACCGGGGAGCTGTTTTTT. Protein: CASSFRVGSANTGELFF. The chain carries TRBV5-1 and TRBJ2-2; D is undetermined. V lost 2 bases and J lost 0, with 14 bases in between. The germline V gene encodes CDR1 SGHRS and CDR2 YFSETQ. The CDR3 loop spans 17 amino acids.

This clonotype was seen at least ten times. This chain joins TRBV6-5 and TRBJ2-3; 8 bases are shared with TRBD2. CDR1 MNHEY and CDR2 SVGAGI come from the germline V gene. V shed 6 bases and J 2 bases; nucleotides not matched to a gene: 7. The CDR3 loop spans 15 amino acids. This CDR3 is CASRHIAGLTDTQYF. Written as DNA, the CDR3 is TGTGCCAGCAGACACATAGCGGGGCTCACAGATACGCAGTATTTT.

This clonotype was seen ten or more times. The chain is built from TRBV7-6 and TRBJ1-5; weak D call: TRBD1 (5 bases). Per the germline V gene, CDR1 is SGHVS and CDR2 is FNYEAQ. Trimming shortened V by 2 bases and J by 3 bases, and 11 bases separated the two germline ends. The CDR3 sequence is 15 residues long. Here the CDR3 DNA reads TGTGCCAGCAGCTTATCCCCAGGGAACAATCAGCCCCAGCATTTT. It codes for CASSLSPGNNQPQHF.

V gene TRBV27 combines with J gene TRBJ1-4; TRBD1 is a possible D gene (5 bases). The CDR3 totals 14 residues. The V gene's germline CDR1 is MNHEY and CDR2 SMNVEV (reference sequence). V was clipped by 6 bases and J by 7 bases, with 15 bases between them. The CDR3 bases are TGTGCCAGCAGCGGGGACTCCCGCCCTGAAAAACTGTTTTTT. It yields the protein CASSGDSRPEKLFF.

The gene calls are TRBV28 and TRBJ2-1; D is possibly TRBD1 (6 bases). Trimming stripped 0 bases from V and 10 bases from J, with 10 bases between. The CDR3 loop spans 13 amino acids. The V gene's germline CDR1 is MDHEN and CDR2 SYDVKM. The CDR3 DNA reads TGTGCCAGCAGTTTATGGGGGGCGGCGGAGCAGTTCTTC. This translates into CASSLWGAAEQFF.

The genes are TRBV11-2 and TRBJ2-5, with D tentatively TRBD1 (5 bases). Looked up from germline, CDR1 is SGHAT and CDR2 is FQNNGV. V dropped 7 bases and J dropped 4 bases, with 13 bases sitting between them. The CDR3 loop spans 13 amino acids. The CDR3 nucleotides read TGTGCCAGCAAACCTCAGGGTCTAGAGACCCAGTACTTC. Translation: CASKPQGLETQYF.

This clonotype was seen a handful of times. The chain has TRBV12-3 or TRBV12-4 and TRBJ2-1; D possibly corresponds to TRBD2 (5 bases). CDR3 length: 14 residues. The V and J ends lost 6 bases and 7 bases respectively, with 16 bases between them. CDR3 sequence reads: CASRHGLLENEQFF. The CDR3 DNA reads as TGTGCCAGCAGGCATGGACTGCTAGAGAATGAGCAGTTCTTC.

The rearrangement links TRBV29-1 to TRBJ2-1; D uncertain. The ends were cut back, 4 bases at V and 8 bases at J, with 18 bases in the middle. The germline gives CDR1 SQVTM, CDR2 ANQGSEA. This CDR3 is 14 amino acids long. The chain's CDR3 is CSVVPLSGKYEQFF. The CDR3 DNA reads TGCAGCGTTGTACCCCTATCGGGCAAGTATGAGCAGTTCTTC.

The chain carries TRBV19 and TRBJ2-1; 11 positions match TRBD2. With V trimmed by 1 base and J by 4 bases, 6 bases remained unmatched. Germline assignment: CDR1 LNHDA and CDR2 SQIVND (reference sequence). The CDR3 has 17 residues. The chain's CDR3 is CASSIVWASGGYNEQFF. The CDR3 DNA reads TGTGCCAGTAGTATAGTTTGGGCTAGCGGGGGGTACAATGAGCAGTTCTTC.

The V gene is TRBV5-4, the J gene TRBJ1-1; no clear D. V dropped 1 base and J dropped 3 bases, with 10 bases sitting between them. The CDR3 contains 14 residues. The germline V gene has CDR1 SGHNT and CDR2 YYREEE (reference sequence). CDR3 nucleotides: TGTGCCAGCAGCTTGACCCCCAGTTACACTGAAGCTTTCTTT. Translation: CASSLTPSYTEAFF. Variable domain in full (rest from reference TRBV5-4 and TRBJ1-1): ETGVTQSPTHLIKTRGQQVTLRCSSQSGHNTVSWYQQALGQGPQFIFQYYREEENGRGNFPPRFSGLQFPNYSSELNVNALELDDSALYLCASSLTPSYTEAFFGQGTRLTVV.

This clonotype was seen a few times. CDR3 nucleotide sequence: TGCAGTGCATTCCCCCAGGCATCTAATGAAAAACTGTTTTTT. It is translated as CSAFPQASNEKLFF. The chain links TRBV20-1 to TRBJ1-4; D remains unclear. Germline CDR1 is DFQATT and CDR2 is SNEGSKA (reference sequence). V dropped 6 bases and J dropped 3 bases, with 14 bases sitting between them. The CDR3 has 14 amino acids.

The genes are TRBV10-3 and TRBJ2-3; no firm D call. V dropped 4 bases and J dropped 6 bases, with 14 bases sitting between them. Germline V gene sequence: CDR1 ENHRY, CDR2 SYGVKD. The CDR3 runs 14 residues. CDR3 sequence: CAISASEVSDTQYF. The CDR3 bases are TGTGCCATCAGTGCCTCCGAAGTTAGCGATACGCAGTATTTT.

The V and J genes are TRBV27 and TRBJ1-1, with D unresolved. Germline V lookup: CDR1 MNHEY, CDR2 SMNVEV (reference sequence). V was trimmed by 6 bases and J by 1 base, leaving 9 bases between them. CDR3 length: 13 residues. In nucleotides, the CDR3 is TGTGCCAGCAGCCGGGAACCGAACACTGAAGCTTTCTTT. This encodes CASSREPNTEAFF.